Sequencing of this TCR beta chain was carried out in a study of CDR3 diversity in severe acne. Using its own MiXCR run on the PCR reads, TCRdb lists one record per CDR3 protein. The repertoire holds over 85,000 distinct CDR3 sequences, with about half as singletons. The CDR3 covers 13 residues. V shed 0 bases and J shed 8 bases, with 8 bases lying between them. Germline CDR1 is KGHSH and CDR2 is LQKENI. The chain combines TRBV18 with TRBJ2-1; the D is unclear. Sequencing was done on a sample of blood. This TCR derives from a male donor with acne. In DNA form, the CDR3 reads TGTGCCAGCTCACCACCTCTTTTCGATGAGCAGTTCTTC. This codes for CASSPPLFDEQFF.